Following are 32 T cell receptor beta chains from one sample sequenced in a study of cytomegalovirus exposure and HLA in healthy donors. The study ran its PCR with 60 Vbeta and 13 Jbeta primers. The method was immunoSEQ multiplex PCR; TCRdb's version includes in-frame clones alone and lacks a portion of them. The table includes some 130,000 clones, around four fifths detected once. Sample: PBMCs. These receptors were collected from a man aged 30 to 45 in good health.

The rearrangement joins TRBV7-8 to TRBJ2-5; the D gene is possibly TRBD1 (7 bases). Trimming removed 0 bases at V and 3 bases at J, with 17 bases between. In germline, CDR1 is SGHVS, CDR2 FQNEAQ. The CDR3 consists of 17 residues. CDR3 bases: TGTGCCAGCAGCTTAGCAGGTACAGGGGACTCTGAAGAGACCCAGTACTTC. This translates into CASSLAGTGDSEETQYF. Drawing the rest from reference TRBV7-8 and TRBJ2-5, the complete variable domain is GAGVSQSPRYKVAKRGQDVALRCDPISGHVSLFWYQQALGQGPEFLTYFQNEAQLDKSGLPSDRFFAERPEGSVSTLKIQRTQQEDSAVYLCASSLAGTGDSEETQYFGPGTRLLVL.

The V and J genes are TRBV5-1 and TRBJ2-7, with 8 bases identical to TRBD2. V lost 0 bases and J lost 7; bases outside the gene matches: 9. This CDR3 is built from 15 residues. The germline V gene encodes CDR1 SGHRS and CDR2 YFSETQ. DNA of the CDR3: TGCGCCAGCAGCTTGGACCTGATGACGGGAGGGGAGCAGTACTTC. Translating it yields CASSLDLMTGGEQYF. The full variable domain, completed using reference TRBV5-1 and TRBJ2-7, is KAGVTQTPRYLIKTRGQQVTLSCSPISGHRSVSWYQQTPGQGLQFLFEYFSETQRNKGNFPGRFSGRQFSNSRSEMNVSTLELGDSALYLCASSLDLMTGGEQYFGPGTRLTVT.

In this sample, this clone turned up once. V gene TRBV6-6 combines with J gene TRBJ1-6, with 8 nucleotides matching TRBD1. Germline V gene sequence: CDR1 MNHNY, CDR2 SVGAGI (reference sequence). With 0 bases clipped from V and 7 bases from J, the junction kept 5 bases outside the gene matches. The CDR3 is made up of 16 amino acids. CDR3 bases: TGTGCCAGCAGTTACTCGACCGGACAGGGCAATTCACCCCTCCACTTT. Protein: CASSYSTGQGNSPLHF.

The V call is TRBV7-9, the J call TRBJ2-7; 7 bases match TRBD2. CDR3 length: 14 residues. Trimming removed 4 bases from V and 3 bases from J; junction bases left unmatched: 6. Germline CDR1 and CDR2: SEHNR and FQNEAQ (reference sequence). CDR3 protein: CASSSTPGGYEQYF. The CDR3 DNA sequence: TGTGCCAGCAGCTCCACCCCGGGGGGCTACGAGCAGTACTTC.

J is TRBJ1-1 and V is TRBV6-5; D gene ambiguous. In germline, CDR1 is MNHEY, CDR2 SVGAGI. This CDR3 contains 11 residues. V gave up 7 bases and J gave up 7 bases, with 10 bases separating them. The DNA of the CDR3 is TGTGCCAGCAACTCAAGATATGAAGCTTTCTTT. Its protein is CASNSRYEAFF.

The gene calls are TRBV6-5 and TRBJ1-4; D unclear. The V gene's germline CDR1 is MNHEY and CDR2 SVGAGI. Trimming cost V 2 bases and J 10 bases, with 17 bases left between them. The CDR3 totals 15 residues. The CDR3 loop is CASSYVHPRPGKLFF. CDR3 bases: TGTGCCAGCAGTTACGTCCACCCTCGCCCCGGAAAACTGTTTTTT.

For the CDR3, the DNA is TGTGCCTGGAGTGGGACGACAGTTTACACCGGGGAGCTGTTTTTT. Translated: CAWSGTTVYTGELFF. This chain joins TRBV30 and TRBJ2-2; D might be TRBD1 (5 bases). The CDR3 covers 15 residues. Germline CDR1 and CDR2: GTSNPN and SVGIG (reference sequence). V was pared by 1 base and J by 3 bases, with 12 bases between.

In this sample, this clone turned up a few times. The chain uses TRBV19 and TRBJ2-3; TRBD1 agrees at 7 bases. This CDR3 spans 15 amino acids. The trim removed 1 base at V and 5 bases at J, leaving 6 bases unmatched. CDR1 and CDR2 (germline): LNHDA, SQIVND (reference sequence). As DNA, the CDR3 is TGTGCCAGTAGTATAGTGACAGGGATCCGAGATACGCAGTATTTT. Protein: CASSIVTGIRDTQYF.

V usage is TRBV7-8 and J usage is TRBJ1-1; D is unresolved. The CDR3 sequence is 13 residues long. Trimming took off 3 bases at V and 2 bases at J, with 7 bases between the two ends. Germline V lookup: CDR1 SGHVS, CDR2 FQNEAQ. CDR3 residues: CASSFTSNTEAFF. CDR3 sequence (DNA): TGTGCCAGCAGCTTTACGAGCAACACTGAAGCTTTCTTT.

The chain carries TRBV29-1 and TRBJ1-1; maybe TRBD1 (6 bases). CDR1 is SQVTM, CDR2 ANQGSEA, per germline. CDR3 size: 12 residues. This CDR3 reads CTGGRGGSEAFF. Here the CDR3 DNA reads TGCACCGGGGGCAGGGGAGGGTCTGAAGCTTTCTTT.

This chain links TRBV21-1 with TRBJ2-5; the table's TRBD2 call for D was not verified on the DNA. TRBV21-1 is annotated as a pseudogene. CDR3 length: 14 residues. The DNA for the CDR3 is TGTGCCAGCAGCAAATACAGAGGGCCTGAGACCCAGTACTTC. This codes for CASSKYRGPETQYF.

This chain uses TRBV7-9 with TRBJ1-3; 10 nucleotides match TRBD1. V was pared by 5 bases and J by 4 bases, with 5 bases of the junction left unmatched. The CDR3 is made up of 15 amino acids. Per the germline V gene, CDR1 is SEHNR and CDR2 is FQNEAQ (reference sequence). The CDR3 DNA sequence: TGTGCCAGCAGCGACAGACAGGGGGCAGGAAACACCATATATTTT. Amino acid sequence: CASSDRQGAGNTIYF.

This clone was counted once. This CDR3 is CATSEAGMYGYTF. CDR3 nucleotide sequence: TGTGCCACCTCAGAAGCAGGGATGTATGGCTACACCTTC. The chain carries TRBV27 and TRBJ1-2; weak D call: TRBD1 (5 bases). This CDR3 spans 13 amino acids. The V gene lost 10 bases and the J gene lost 5 bases, with 17 bases spanning the gap. The germline V gene has CDR1 MNHEY and CDR2 SMNVEV (reference sequence).

The gene calls are TRBV15 and TRBJ1-2; 9 bases align to TRBD1. The CDR3 totals 16 residues. J was trimmed by 8 bases and V by 1 base; bases with no gene match: 11. CDR1 is LNHNV, CDR2 YYDKDF, per germline (reference sequence). The CDR3 region is CATSRARDRELEGYTF. In nucleotides, the CDR3 is TGTGCCACCAGCAGAGCCCGGGACAGGGAGCTTGAGGGCTACACCTTC. The whole variable domain, filled in from reference TRBV15 and TRBJ1-2, reads DAMVIQNPRYQVTQFGKPVTLSCSQTLNHNVMYWYQQKSSQAPKLLFHYYDKDFNNEADTPDNFQSRRPNTSFCFLDIRSPGLGDTAMYLCATSRARDRELEGYTFGSGTRLTVV.

V usage is TRBV4-3 and J usage is TRBJ2-7; the match to TRBD2 covers 7 bases. Germline loops: CDR1 LGHNA, CDR2 YSLEER. Germline trimming cut 4 bases from V and 1 base from J; bases unmatched to any gene: 7. CDR3 size: 15 residues. The CDR3 region has the DNA TGCGCCAGCAGCCGAGACTCGGGGGGATCCTACGAGCAGTACTTC. Its protein is CASSRDSGGSYEQYF.

V gene TRBV30 combines with J gene TRBJ2-1; TRBD1 might be the D (6 bases). The CDR3 sequence is 13 residues long. V shed 3 bases and J shed 3 bases, with 9 bases lying between them. Germline V lookup: CDR1 GTSNPN, CDR2 SVGIG (reference sequence). In nucleotides, the CDR3 is TGTGCCTGGAGGGGACACTTCTACAATGAGCAGTTCTTC. It encodes CAWRGHFYNEQFF.

The rearrangement links TRBV27 to TRBJ2-7, with 11 bases fitting TRBD2. Germline CDR1 MNHEY, CDR2 SMNVEV (reference sequence). The CDR3 extends over 14 amino acids. J lost 3 bases, V lost 8 bases, and 6 bases had no gene match. CDR3 residues: CASSGTSGNYEQYF. The CDR3 coding sequence is TGTGCCAGCTCCGGGACTAGCGGTAACTACGAGCAGTACTTC.

The chain has TRBV19 and TRBJ1-1, with 10 bases fitting TRBD1. Germline lookup yields CDR1 LNHDA and CDR2 SQIVND (reference sequence). V was pared by 7 bases and J by 4 bases, with 6 bases of the junction left unmatched. The CDR3 has 14 amino acids. In nucleotides, the CDR3 is TGTGCCAGTATCCTGACAGGGGGCGGCACTGAAGCTTTCTTT. Amino acids: CASILTGGGTEAFF.

The chain employs TRBV7-6 and TRBJ2-2; a possible D gene is TRBD1 (6 bases). The V gene's germline CDR1 is SGHVS and CDR2 FNYEAQ. Deletions cut 0 bases from V and 5 bases from J, with 13 bases between. This CDR3 region has 16 residues. The chain's CDR3 is CASSLAGQTGTGELFF. In DNA, the CDR3 is TGTGCCAGCAGCTTAGCGGGACAAACAGGGACCGGGGAGCTGTTTTTT. Variable domain in full (rest from reference TRBV7-6 and TRBJ2-2): GAGVSQSPRYKVTKRGQDVALRCDPISGHVSLYWYRQALGQGPEFLTYFNYEAQQDKSGLPNDRFSAERPEGSISTLTIQRTEQRDSAMYRCASSLAGQTGTGELFFGEGSRLTVL.

The chain combines TRBV15 with TRBJ2-3, with D unclear. CDR1 LNHNV and CDR2 YYDKDF come from the germline V gene (reference sequence). Trimming removed 3 bases from V and 5 bases from J, with 9 bases in between. The CDR3 contains 13 residues. In DNA, the CDR3 is TGTGCCACCAGCAGCCTAGATCTAGATACGCAGTATTTT. The encoded protein is CATSSLDLDTQYF.

The gene calls are TRBV6-1 and TRBJ2-2, with D maybe TRBD2 (6 bases). This CDR3 is 15 amino acids long. Trimming cost V 8 bases and J 5 bases, with 18 bases left between them. Looked up from germline, CDR1 is MNHNS and CDR2 is SASEGT. The CDR3 nucleotides read TGTGCCAGCGTGGGCGGGGCTCGGCGGACCGGGGAGCTGTTTTTT. Translated, it gives CASVGGARRTGELFF.

The chain has TRBV7-7 and TRBJ1-2; no reliable D call. V lost 1 base, J lost 8 bases, and 2 bases lay in between. Per germline, CDR1 SSHAT and CDR2 FNYEAQ (reference sequence). The CDR3 length is 10 residues. CDR3 sequence: CASSLVGYTF. The CDR3, as DNA: TGTGCCAGCAGCTTAGTAGGCTACACCTTC.

This clone has just one count. This chain joins TRBV28 and TRBJ2-5, with 8 bases fitting TRBD2. The J segment lost 3 bases and the V segment lost 6 bases, leaving 9 bases of the junction unmatched. CDR3 size: 15 residues. Looked up from germline, CDR1 is MDHEN and CDR2 is SYDVKM. Here the CDR3 DNA reads TGTGCCAGCAGCCCCGGGGGGGCCTCCAAAGAGACCCAGTACTTC. This encodes CASSPGGASKETQYF.

This clone turned up a few times. The chain couples TRBV7-9 to TRBJ2-7; D is ambiguous. Germline-derived CDR1 and CDR2 are SEHNR and FQNEAQ (reference sequence). The CDR3 loop spans 12 amino acids. The ends were cut back, 1 base at V and 3 bases at J, with 4 bases in the middle. The CDR3 sequence: CASSLGVYEQYF. DNA of the CDR3: TGTGCCAGCAGCTTAGGAGTCTACGAGCAGTACTTC.

The chain couples TRBV6-6 to TRBJ1-4; D is perhaps TRBD1 (5 bases). V lost 2 bases to trimming and J lost 1 base, with 11 bases between them. Germline assignment: CDR1 MNHNY and CDR2 SVGAGI (reference sequence). This CDR3 region has 16 residues. The CDR3 DNA is TGTGCCAGCAGTTACCCTGACAGTCGAACTAATGAAAAACTGTTTTTT. Its translation: CASSYPDSRTNEKLFF.

Comment on this clone: Other DNA variants within this sample encode the same CDR3. V usage is TRBV27 and J usage is TRBJ2-3; the match to TRBD2 covers 8 bases. The CDR3 contains 18 residues. Losses at the gene ends were 2 bases for V and 0 bases for J; bases not matched to a gene: 10. The germline CDR1 and CDR2 sequences are MNHEY and SMNVEV (reference sequence). CDR3 sequence: CASSLRLAGKLSTDTQYF. The CDR3 nucleotides are TGTGCCAGCAGTTTAAGGCTAGCGGGCAAGCTAAGCACAGATACGCAGTATTTT.

The rearrangement links TRBV19 to TRBJ2-3, with 7 bases lining up with TRBD2. The CDR3 totals 15 residues. Trimming at V came to 3 bases and at J to 8 bases, leaving 11 bases not matched to a gene. Germline lookup yields CDR1 LNHDA and CDR2 SQIVND (reference sequence). CDR3 nucleotide sequence: TGTGCCAGTAGTATTCAGGAGGGAGGGGTGGGTACGCAGTATTTT. Protein product: CASSIQEGGVGTQYF. Based on the CDR3 plus reference TRBV19 and TRBJ2-3, the full variable domain is DGGITQSPKYLFRKEGQNVTLSCEQNLNHDAMYWYRQDPGQGLRLIYYSQIVNDFQKGDIAEGYSVSREKKESFPLTVTSAQKNPTAFYLCASSIQEGGVGTQYFGPGTRLTVL.

The chain links TRBV5-1 to TRBJ2-1, with TRBD2 identical over 8 bases. CDR1 is SGHRS and CDR2 is YFSETQ in the germline V gene. Unmatched junction bases numbered 14, after V lost 6 bases and J lost 9 bases. CDR3 length equals 15 residues. The CDR3 reads CASKSLMAGGGEQFF. The CDR3 DNA reads TGCGCCAGCAAGTCCCTAATGGCGGGAGGCGGTGAGCAGTTCTTC.

The sample holds a few counts of this clone. V and J are TRBV6-1 and TRBJ1-1; 10 bases match TRBD1. CDR1 and CDR2 from the germline V gene are MNHNS and SASEGT. With V trimmed by 7 bases and J by 5 bases, 7 bases remained unmatched. The CDR3 consists of 14 residues. The CDR3 loop is CASTGTGDRTEAFF. The CDR3 DNA reads TGTGCCAGCACCGGGACAGGGGATCGGACTGAAGCTTTCTTT.

This clone has more than one count but fewer than ten. The conserved final phenylalanine or tryptophan is absent from the CDR3, which likely points to a read error. The limits of the CDR3 on the DNA are not certain, so only TCRdb's listed CDR3 is given. The V and J genes are TRBV11-3 and TRBJ1-1; TRBD1, the table's D call, lacks a check against the DNA. Per the germline V gene, CDR1 is SGHNT and CDR2 is YENEEA. Counting both end residues, the CDR3 totals 13 amino acids. The CDR3 protein is CASSYIFGGPIII.

Here the CDR3 DNA reads TGTGCCAGCAGCATGATCGGGACAACCTACAATGAGCAGTTCTTC. Encoded protein: CASSMIGTTYNEQFF. The chain recombines TRBV6-1 with TRBJ2-1; TRBD1 is a possible D gene (6 bases). V was clipped by 6 bases and J by 2 bases, with 14 bases between them. Germline V gives CDR1 MNHNS, CDR2 SASEGT. The CDR3 spans 15 residues.

This rearrangement joins TRBV7-2 to TRBJ1-3, with no clear D. Germline lookup yields CDR1 SGHTA and CDR2 FQGNSA. The CDR3 is 13 residues long. V was clipped by 5 bases and J by 11 bases, with 16 bases between them. Here the CDR3 DNA reads TGTGCCAGCAGCATCGCGCCGGGAGTATCCATATATTTT. Translated, it gives CASSIAPGVSIYF.